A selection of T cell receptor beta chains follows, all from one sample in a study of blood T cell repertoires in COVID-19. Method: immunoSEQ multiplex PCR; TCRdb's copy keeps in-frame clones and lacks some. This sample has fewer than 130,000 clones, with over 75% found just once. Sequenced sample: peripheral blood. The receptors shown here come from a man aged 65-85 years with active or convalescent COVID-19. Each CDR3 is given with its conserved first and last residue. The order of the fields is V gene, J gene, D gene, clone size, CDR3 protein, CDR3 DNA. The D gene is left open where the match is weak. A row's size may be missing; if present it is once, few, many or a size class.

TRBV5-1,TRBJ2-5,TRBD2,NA,CASSPRTSGRGGETQYF,TGCGCCAGCAGCCCGCGGACTAGCGGGAGAGGAGGCGAGACCCAGTACTTC
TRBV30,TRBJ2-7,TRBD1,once,CAWTKTGNRYEQYF,TGTGCCTGGACAAAGACAGGGAACCGCTACGAGCAGTACTTC
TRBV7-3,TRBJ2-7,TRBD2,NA,CASSSGLAGDYEQYF,TGTGCCAGCAGCTCGGGACTAGCGGGGGATTACGAGCAGTACTTC
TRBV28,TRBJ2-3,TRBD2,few,CASSLFDSGREFTDTQYF,TGTGCCAGCTCTCTTTTTGATAGCGGGAGGGAATTCACAGATACGCAGTATTTT
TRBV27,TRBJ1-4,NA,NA,CASSLSGGGTNEKLFF,TGTGCCAGCAGTTTATCGGGGGGGGGAACTAATGAAAAACTGTTTTTT
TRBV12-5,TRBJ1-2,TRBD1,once,CASGPGQGSYGYTF,TGTGCTAGTGGGCCGGGACAGGGTTCTTATGGCTACACCTTC
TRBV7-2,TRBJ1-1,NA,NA,CASSYRVGTEAFF,TGTGCCAGCAGCTACAGGGTAGGGACTGAAGCTTTCTTT
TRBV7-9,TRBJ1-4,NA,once,CASSLLGGVGELFF,TGTGCCAGCAGCCTCTTGGGGGGTGTAGGAGAACTGTTTTTT
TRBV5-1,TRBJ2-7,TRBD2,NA,CASSRTSGSSYEQYF,TGCGCCAGCAGCAGGACTAGCGGGAGCTCCTACGAGCAGTACTTC
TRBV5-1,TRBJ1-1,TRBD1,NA,CASSAGQGGWNTEAFF,TGCGCCAGCAGCGCTGGACAGGGGGGTTGGAACACTGAAGCTTTCTTT
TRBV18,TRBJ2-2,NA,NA,CASSPRQNTGELFF,TGTGCCAGCTCACCACGGCAAAACACCGGGGAGCTGTTTTTT
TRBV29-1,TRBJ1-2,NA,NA,CSAIMVSSKGYTF,TGCAGCGCTATTATGGTCTCGAGTAAAGGCTACACCTTC